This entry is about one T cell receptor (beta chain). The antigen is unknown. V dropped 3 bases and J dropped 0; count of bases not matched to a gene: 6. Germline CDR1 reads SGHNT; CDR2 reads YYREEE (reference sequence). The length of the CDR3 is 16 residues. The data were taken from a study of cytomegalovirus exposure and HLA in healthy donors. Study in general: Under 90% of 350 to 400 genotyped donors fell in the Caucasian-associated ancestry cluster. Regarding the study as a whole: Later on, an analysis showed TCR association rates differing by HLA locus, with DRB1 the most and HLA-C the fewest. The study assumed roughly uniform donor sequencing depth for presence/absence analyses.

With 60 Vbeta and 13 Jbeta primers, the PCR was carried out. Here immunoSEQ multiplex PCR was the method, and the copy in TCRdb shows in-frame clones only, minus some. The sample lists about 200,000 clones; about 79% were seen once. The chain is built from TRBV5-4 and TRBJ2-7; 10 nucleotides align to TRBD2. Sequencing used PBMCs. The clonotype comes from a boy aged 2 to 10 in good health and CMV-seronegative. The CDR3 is CASSSRAGGDSYEQYF. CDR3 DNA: TGTGCCAGCAGCTCCCGAGCGGGGGGGGACTCCTACGAGCAGTACTTC.